This T cell receptor (beta chain) was identified during a study of shared clonotypes between healthy human individuals. As for the study in general: The plates for each donor numbered three CD4 naive, three CD4 memory, two CD8 naive and one CD8 memory. Study-wide points: Limitation of the genetic and exposure-history diversity represented came from the few donors.

When replicate PCRs were run on sorted subsets, they used 200 to 250 ng DNA, 28,000 or so T cell genomes. Study processing details: As immunoSEQ supplied junction-only sequences (without quality scores), filtering differed. The repertoire was sequenced with immunoSEQ multiplex PCR; TCRdb's copy has only in-frame clones and lacks some. V and J calls and clone size follow that table, whereas D and trimming were derived from the DNA. This sample has some 790,000 clones, with about two thirds found just once. As concerns this clone: The antigen remains undetermined.

V was shortened by 5 bases and J by 4 bases, with 11 bases between the two germline ends. From germline, CDR1 is MNHEY and CDR2 SMNVEV (reference sequence). The CDR3 runs to 13 residues. The sequence derives from a woman younger than 45 in good health. The sequenced material came from memory CD4+ T cells sorted from blood. Subset described: CD45RA-negative fraction. The chain links TRBV27 to TRBJ2-5; TRBD1 might be the D (6 bases). CDR3 residues: CASSPWGRETQYF. In DNA, the CDR3 is TGTGCCAGCAGTCCCTGGGGGCGAGAGACCCAGTACTTC.